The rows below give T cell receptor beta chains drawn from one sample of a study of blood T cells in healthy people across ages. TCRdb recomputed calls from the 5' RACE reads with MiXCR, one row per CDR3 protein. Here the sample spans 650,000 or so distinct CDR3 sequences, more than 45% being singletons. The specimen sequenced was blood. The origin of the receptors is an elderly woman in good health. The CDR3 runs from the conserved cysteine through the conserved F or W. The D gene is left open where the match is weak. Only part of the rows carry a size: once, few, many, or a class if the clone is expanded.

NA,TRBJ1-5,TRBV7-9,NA,TGTGCCAGCAGCGCCGGGACCGGCGATCAGCCCCAGCATTTT,CASSAGTGDQPQHF
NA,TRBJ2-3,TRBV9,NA,TGTGCCAGCAGCGTAGTCCGCGGTCTCACAGATACGCAGTATTTT,CASSVVRGLTDTQYF
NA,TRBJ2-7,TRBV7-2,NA,TGTGCCAGCAGCTTATCTACAACCTCCTACGGGCAGTACTTC,CASSLSTTSYGQYF
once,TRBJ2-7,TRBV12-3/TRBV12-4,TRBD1,TGTGCCAGCAGTCATACAGGGGATCATACGGACGAGCAGTACTTC,CASSHTGDHTDEQYF
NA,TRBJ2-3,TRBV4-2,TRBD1,TGTGCCAGCAGCCTACAAAAACACCGGGACAGAAGAACAGATACGCAGTATTTT,CASSLQKHRDRRTDTQYF
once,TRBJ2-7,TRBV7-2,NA,TGTGCCAGCAGCCCCGGACTAAACTTTCGGGGTGAGCAGTACTTC,CASSPGLNFRGEQYF
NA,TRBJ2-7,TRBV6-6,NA,TGTGCCAGCAGTTACGGCAGGGCCTACGAGCAGTACTTC,CASSYGRAYEQYF
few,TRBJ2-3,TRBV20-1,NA,TGCAGTGCTAGGTGGGGCGGCGTCTCCACAGATACGCAGTATTTT,CSARWGGVSTDTQYF
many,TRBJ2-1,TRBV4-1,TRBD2,TGCGCCAGCAGCCAATTTGGCGGGAGGGCCGGGTACAATGAGCAGTTCTTC,CASSQFGGRAGYNEQFF
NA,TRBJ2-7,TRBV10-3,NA,TGTGCCATCAGTGAGTCTTGGGGCTACGAGCAGTACTTC,CAISESWGYEQYF
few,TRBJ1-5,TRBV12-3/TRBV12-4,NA,TGCGCCAGCAGCTTAGGGGACAATCAGCCCCAGCATTTT,CASSLGDNQPQHF
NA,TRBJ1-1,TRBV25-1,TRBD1,TGTGCCAGCAGTAAGAGGGGGACAGGCACTGAAGCTTTCTTT,CASSKRGTGTEAFF
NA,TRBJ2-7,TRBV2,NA,TGTGCCAGCAGGCCCGGGGGGCGGGAGTTGTCCTACGAGCAGTACTTC,CASRPGGRELSYEQYF
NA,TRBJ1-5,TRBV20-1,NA,TGCAGTGCTAGGGGGAGATTGAGGGATCAGCCCCAGCATTTT,CSARGRLRDQPQHF
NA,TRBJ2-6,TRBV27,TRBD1,TGTGCCACCGGACAGGGGTTCCCCTCTGGGGCCAACGTCCTGACTTTC,CATGQGFPSGANVLTF
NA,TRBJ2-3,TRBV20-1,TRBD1,TGCAGTGCTAGGCCCTGGGACAGGGGAAATACGCAGTATTTT,CSARPWDRGNTQYF
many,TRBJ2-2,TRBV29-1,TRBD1,TGCAGCGTTTCCGGGACAGGGGGCACCGGGGAGCTGTTTTTT,CSVSGTGGTGELFF
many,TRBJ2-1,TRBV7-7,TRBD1,TGTGCTATAGACAGGGATAGTGAGCAGTTCTTC,CAIDRDSEQFF
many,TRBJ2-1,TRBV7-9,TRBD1,TGTGCCAGCAGTGGGACAGGGATATTCAATGAGCAGTTCTTC,CASSGTGIFNEQFF
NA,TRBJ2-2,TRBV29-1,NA,TGCAGCGCACTACTCCCCCCCAACGTAGTCGCGAACACCGGGGAGCTGTTTTTT,CSALLPPNVVANTGELFF
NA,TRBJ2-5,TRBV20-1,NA,TGCAGTGCTAGAGATCGGGTAGCGAGGGGGCAGTACTTC,CSARDRVARGQYF
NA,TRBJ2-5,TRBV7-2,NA,TGTGCCAGCAGCTCCCCCCCGGTTCCAGAGACCCAGTACTTC,CASSSPPVPETQYF
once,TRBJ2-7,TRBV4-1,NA,TGCGCCAGCAGCCAAGAACCAGCGTACGAGCAGTACTTC,CASSQEPAYEQYF
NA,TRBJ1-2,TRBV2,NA,TGTGCCAGCAGAGTTACAGGGTGGGGCTACACCTTC,CASRVTGWGYTF
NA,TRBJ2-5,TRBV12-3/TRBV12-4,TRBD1,TGTGCCACCGGGACAGGGGGTATCCTAGAGACCCAGTACTTC,CATGTGGILETQYF
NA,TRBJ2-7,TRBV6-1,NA,TGTGCCAGCATAAGGACGGGCTCCTACGAGCAGTACTTC,CASIRTGSYEQYF
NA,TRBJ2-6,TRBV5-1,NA,TGCGCCAGCAGCTTTCAGCGCTCTGGGGCCAACGTCCTGACTTTC,CASSFQRSGANVLTF
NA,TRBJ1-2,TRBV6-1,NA,TGTGCCAGCAGTGAAGCCTGGGGCGCGGACTATGGCTACACCTTC,CASSEAWGADYGYTF
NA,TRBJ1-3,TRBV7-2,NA,TGTGCCAGCAGCTCAGGACTACGGGGCTCTGGAAACACCATATATTTT,CASSSGLRGSGNTIYF
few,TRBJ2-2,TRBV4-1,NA,TGCGCCAGCAGCCAAGGCGACTTGAACACCGGGGAGCTGTTTTTT,CASSQGDLNTGELFF
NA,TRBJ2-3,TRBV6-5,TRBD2,TGTGCCAGCAGCCCAGCGGGATTTAGGGATACGCAGTATTTT,CASSPAGFRDTQYF
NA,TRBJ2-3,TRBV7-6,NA,TGTGCCAGCAGCTACAAGAGGGATACGCAGTATTTT,CASSYKRDTQYF
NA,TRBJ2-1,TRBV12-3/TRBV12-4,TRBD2,TGTGCCAGCAGTTTGAGTTCGGGACTAGCGGGAGGCAGGGGTGAGCAGTTCTTC,CASSLSSGLAGGRGEQFF
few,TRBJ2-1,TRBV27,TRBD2,TGTGCCAGCATGAGGAGCGGGGAAATCTACAATGAGCAGTTCTTC,CASMRSGEIYNEQFF
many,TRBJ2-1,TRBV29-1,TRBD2,TGCAGCGTTGTAGTGACTAGCGGGGACCCAGGGGATGAGCAGTTCTTC,CSVVVTSGDPGDEQFF
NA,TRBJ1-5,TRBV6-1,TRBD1,TGTGCCAGCAGTCCCCGGGACAGGCGGTTCAATCAGCCCCAGCATTTT,CASSPRDRRFNQPQHF
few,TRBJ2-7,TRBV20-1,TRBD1,TGCAGTGCTACCAGGACAGGCTACGAGCAGTACTTC,CSATRTGYEQYF
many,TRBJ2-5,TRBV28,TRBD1,TGTGCCAGCAGTTTTGGGACAGGGTTGGCGGAGACCCAGTACTTC,CASSFGTGLAETQYF
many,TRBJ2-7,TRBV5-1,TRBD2,TGCGCCAGCAGCTTGTCACTAGCGGGCAACTACGAGCAGTACTTC,CASSLSLAGNYEQYF
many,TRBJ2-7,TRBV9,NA,TGTGCCAGCAACTCACAGGGCCTCGACGAGCAGTACTTC,CASNSQGLDEQYF
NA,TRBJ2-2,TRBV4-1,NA,TGCGCCAGCAGCCAAGATGGCGATAGCACCAGCGGGGAGCTGTTTTTT,CASSQDGDSTSGELFF
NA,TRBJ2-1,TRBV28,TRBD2,TGTGGGGCCGGGGCGGGAGAATCTTACAATGAGCAGTTCTTC,CGAGAGESYNEQFF
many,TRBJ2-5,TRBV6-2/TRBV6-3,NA,TGTGCCAGCAGTTACATCTGGGGGCAAGAGACCCAGTACTTC,CASSYIWGQETQYF
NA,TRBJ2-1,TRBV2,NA,TGTGCCAGCAGGAGGGATGGAAATGAGCAGTTCTTC,CASRRDGNEQFF
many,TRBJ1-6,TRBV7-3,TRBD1,TGTGCCAGCAGCGCACAGGGGTGGGATTCACCCCTCCACTTT,CASSAQGWDSPLHF
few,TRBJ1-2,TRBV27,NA,TGTGCCAGCAGTTCCTCAAAGGGGCGATATGGCTACACCTTC,CASSSSKGRYGYTF
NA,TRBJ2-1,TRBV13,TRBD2,TGTGCCAGCAGCACTAGCGGGATATACAATGAGCAGTTCTTC,CASSTSGIYNEQFF
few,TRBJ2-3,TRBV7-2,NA,TGTGCCAGCAGCTTAGACGGGAGTACCAGCACAGATACGCAGTATTTT,CASSLDGSTSTDTQYF